This TCR beta chain was recovered during a study of blood T cell repertoires in COVID-19. The wider study: The origin of the acute and convalescent COVID-19 samples was the United States, Italy and Spain.

Authors' data handling: Estimates of nucleated cell counts were drawn from the amplification of reference gene primers. Data came from immunoSEQ multiplex PCR; TCRdb stores just in-frame clones and leaves some out. V and J calls and clone size are as listed in that table; D and trimming were resolved from the DNA. The top ten clones hold 1.5% to 2% of a sample with roughly 320,000 clones, roughly 89% of them seen once. Enrolled during active infection, Seattle patients were then followed longitudinally. The table lists this clone with a few counts. In germline, CDR1 is MNHNS, CDR2 SASEGT. Deletions cut 2 bases from V and 4 bases from J, with 17 bases between. The CDR3 sequence is 16 residues long.

Source material: peripheral blood. The gene calls are TRBV6-1 and TRBJ1-1; D possibly corresponds to TRBD1 (6 bases). The source of this sequence is a woman aged 25-40 years with COVID-19, enrolled during active disease. The DNA of the CDR3 is TGTGCCAGCAGTGAATGGGGGGGCGCGGGTTCCACTGAAGCTTTCTTT. This codes for CASSEWGGAGSTEAFF.